The 9 T cell receptor beta chains below come from one sample, sequenced in a study of T cell responses to AZD1222 COVID-19 vaccine. Data came from immunoSEQ multiplex PCR; TCRdb stores just in-frame clones and leaves some out. The table shows 140,000 or so clones, with 80% to 90% occurring only once. Source: peripheral blood, taken on day 0 of AZD1222 vaccination. All receptors come from an adult in good health.

This clone was detected only a few times. The chain joins TRBV7-2 to TRBJ1-6; no clear D. V was pared by 4 bases and J by 6 bases, with 10 bases between. CDR3 length: 14 residues. The germline gives CDR1 SGHTA, CDR2 FQGNSA. The CDR3 spells CASSSPGGNSPLHF. The CDR3 region has the DNA TGTGCCAGCAGCTCCCCGGGCGGTAATTCACCCCTCCACTTT. Full variable domain (outside the CDR3, taken from reference TRBV7-2 and TRBJ1-6): GAGVSQSPSNKVTEKGKDVELRCDPISGHTALYWYRQSLGQGLEFLIYFQGNSAPDKSGLPSDRFSAERTGGSVSTLTIQRTQQEDSAVYLCASSSPGGNSPLHFGNGTRLTVT.

The rearrangement links TRBV5-1 to TRBJ2-5, with TRBD2 as a possible D gene (6 bases). Trimming left V 3 bases short and J 4 bases short, with 13 bases between. This CDR3 spans 14 amino acids. Germline V CDR1 and CDR2: SGHRS, YFSETQ. The CDR3 DNA reads as TGCGCCAGCAGCTCCCCCGCGGGAAGAGAGACCCAGTACTTC. Amino acid sequence: CASSSPAGRETQYF.

In regard to this clone: Other DNA sequences within the sample encode an identical CDR3. This chain joins TRBV28 and TRBJ1-1; D not certain. In germline, CDR1 is MDHEN, CDR2 SYDVKM. This CDR3 has 11 residues. Between the trimmed V and J ends, which lost 7 bases and 0 bases, there was a span of 3 bases. CDR3 residues: CASILNTEAFF. In DNA form, the CDR3 reads TGTGCCAGCATACTGAACACTGAAGCTTTCTTT.

The chain is built from TRBV19 and TRBJ2-1; 7 bases line up with TRBD2. The germline V gene has CDR1 LNHDA and CDR2 SQIVND (reference sequence). The CDR3 spans 14 residues. V was clipped by 8 bases and J by 4 bases; unmatched bases: 8. This CDR3 is CASGLLARYNEQFF. The CDR3 nucleotides read TGTGCCAGTGGTTTACTAGCGCGATACAATGAGCAGTTCTTC.

This clone was recorded at least ten times. V is TRBV7-9 and J is TRBJ2-7, with D perhaps matching TRBD1 (5 bases). Trimming cost V 4 bases and J 6 bases, with 13 bases left between them. Germline assignment: CDR1 SEHNR and CDR2 FQNEAQ (reference sequence). The CDR3 spans 13 residues. CDR3 DNA sequence: TGTGCCAGCAGCTACCCGTCAGGGCCCGAGCAGTACTTC. Amino acids: CASSYPSGPEQYF.

The V call is TRBV5-6, the J call TRBJ1-1, with 9 bases lining up with TRBD1. The trim removed 4 bases at V and 10 bases at J, leaving 11 bases unmatched. The CDR3 spans 14 residues. Germline V CDR1 and CDR2: SGHDT, YYEEEE. Here the CDR3 DNA reads TGTGCCAGCAGCGGATTACAGGGGGCATGGGGAGCTTTCTTT. It yields the protein CASSGLQGAWGAFF. Full variable domain (rest looked up from reference TRBV5-6 and TRBJ1-1): DAGVTQSPTHLIKTRGQQVTLRCSPKSGHDTVSWYQQALGQGPQFIFQYYEEEERQRGNFPDRFSGHQFPNYSSELNVNALLLGDSALYLCASSGLQGAWGAFFGQGTRLTVV.

The sample holds one count of this clone. The J gene is TRBJ2-7, the V gene TRBV10-3; TRBD1 agrees at 9 bases. The CDR3 extends over 16 amino acids. The V and J ends lost 6 bases and 5 bases, in that order; junction bases with no gene match: 14. The germline CDR1 and CDR2 sequences are ENHRY and SYGVKD. In nucleotides, the CDR3 is TGTGCCATCAGACCAACCTCGGGACAGGGTATAGACGAGCAGTACTTC. Its protein is CAIRPTSGQGIDEQYF.

The V gene is TRBV30, the J gene TRBJ2-7, with a possible D match to TRBD2 (8 bases). Trimming left V 5 bases short and J 5 bases short, with 25 bases between. The germline V gene has CDR1 GTSNPN and CDR2 SVGIG (reference sequence). The CDR3 runs 16 residues. CDR3 amino acids: CAWGGGLGTSLNEQYF. DNA of the CDR3: TGTGCCTGGGGAGGGGGCCTAGGGACTAGTTTGAACGAGCAGTACTTC.

The chain carries TRBV9 and TRBJ1-6, with TRBD1 matching 11 bases. J gave up 7 bases and V 4 bases, and 4 bases lay outside the gene matches. CDR3 length equals 15 residues. The germline V gene has CDR1 SGDLS and CDR2 YYNGEE. This CDR3 reads CASSPRDRGNSPLHF. The CDR3 DNA reads as TGTGCCAGCAGCCCTCGGGACAGGGGGAATTCACCCCTCCACTTT.